The 25 T cell receptor beta chains below all came from one sample that was sequenced in a study of beta chain features in type 1 diabetes. The study, taken as a whole, reports: Moderate but significant shortening of TCRB CDR3s was recorded in all four CD4+ subsets from Type 1 diabetes patients.

What was sequenced were expressed TCRB transcripts, since all of the isolated RNA had been reverse transcribed. Here immunoSEQ multiplex PCR was the method, and the copy in TCRdb shows in-frame clones only, minus some. This table holds roughly 350,000 clones, 8.5% to 10% found once. Their antigens remain unidentified. Sequenced material: central memory CD4+ T cells from blood. These receptors all come from a man aged 25 to 45 with type 1 diabetes.

The CDR3 DNA is TGCGCCAGCAGCCAAGCGCCAGGACTAGGTGGGAGGGAGCAGTACTTC. Protein product: CASSQAPGLGGREQYF. The chain couples TRBV4-1 to TRBJ2-7; 7 bases match TRBD2. The germline gives CDR1 MGHRA, CDR2 YSYEKL. The CDR3 spans 16 residues. Trimming cost V 1 base and J 7 bases; bases outside gene matches: 13.

The rearrangement uses TRBV6-5 and TRBJ1-1, with D unclear. The CDR3 totals 14 residues. Germline CDR1 and CDR2: MNHEY and SVGAGI. Deletions cut 0 bases from V and 3 bases from J, with 8 bases between. The CDR3 coding sequence is TGTGCCAGCAGTTACTCGGGTCGATACACTGAAGCTTTCTTT. It specifies CASSYSGRYTEAFF.

The CDR3 DNA follows: TGTGCCAGCAGCGTAACGAGCGGCCAAGATACGCAGTATTTT. It translates to CASSVTSGQDTQYF. V usage is TRBV9 and J usage is TRBJ2-3; possibly TRBD2 for D (5 bases). This CDR3 is built from 14 residues. Trimming shortened V by 1 base and J by 5 bases, and 11 bases separated the two germline ends. The germline V gene has CDR1 SGDLS and CDR2 YYNGEE.

This clone was observed a handful of times. V gene TRBV10-1 combines with J gene TRBJ2-3; 12 bases are shared with TRBD2. The V and J ends lost 6 bases and 3 bases, in that order; junction bases with no gene match: 4. From germline, CDR1 is WNHNN and CDR2 SYGVQD (reference sequence). The CDR3 totals 15 residues. The CDR3 DNA is TGCGCCAGCAGGTCCGGGACTAGCGGGACAGATACGCAGTATTTT. Translated, it gives CASRSGTSGTDTQYF.

This clone was seen a handful of times. This sequence joins TRBV7-9 and TRBJ2-5; maybe TRBD1 (6 bases). Germline V gene data show CDR1 as SEHNR and CDR2 as FQNEAQ (reference sequence). This CDR3 is 15 amino acids long. V was trimmed by 3 bases and J by 1 base, leaving 12 bases between them. CDR3 nucleotides: TGTGCCAGCAGCTTGTCTCTAGGGGGCCAAGAGACCCAGTACTTC. Protein: CASSLSLGGQETQYF.

The chain employs TRBV9 and TRBJ2-7, with a tentative D call TRBD2 (6 bases). The CDR3 extends over 14 amino acids. CDR1 is SGDLS, CDR2 YYNGEE, per germline. V was clipped by 6 bases and J by 0 bases, with 13 bases between them. The CDR3 protein is CASKAGFRSYEQYF. The CDR3 DNA follows: TGTGCCAGCAAAGCGGGCTTTCGCTCCTACGAGCAGTACTTC.

This sequence joins TRBV5-1 and TRBJ1-1; D might be TRBD1 (5 bases). The V and J ends lost 4 bases and 0 bases respectively, with 16 bases between them. CDR3 size: 16 residues. CDR1 is SGHRS, CDR2 YFSETQ, per germline. CDR3 bases: TGCGCCAGCAGCATCTTCCCCAGGGCCGTGAACACTGAAGCTTTCTTT. Protein product: CASSIFPRAVNTEAFF.

The J gene is TRBJ2-7, the V gene TRBV28; D may be TRBD2 (6 bases). Trimming removed 10 bases at V and 9 bases at J, with 22 bases between. Germline V lookup: CDR1 MDHEN, CDR2 SYDVKM. The CDR3 totals 13 residues. CDR3: CATTGLSPRTQYF. CDR3 coding DNA: TGTGCCACCACGGGACTCTCACCGCGGACGCAGTACTTC.

This clone came up a few times. The chain recombines TRBV7-2 with TRBJ2-7, with D possibly TRBD1 on 6 matching bases. Germline V CDR1 and CDR2: SGHTA, FQGNSA. CDR3 size: 16 residues. V lost 5 bases, J lost 6 bases, and 23 bases lay in between. The CDR3 DNA sequence: TGTGCCAGCAGCCTCACCTCGGGACAACTCCAGGGCGAGCAGTACTTC. This codes for CASSLTSGQLQGEQYF.

The chain couples TRBV11-2 to TRBJ2-3; D is undetermined. This CDR3 is built from 13 residues. Per germline, CDR1 SGHAT and CDR2 FQNNGV. V lost 2 bases to trimming and J lost 2 bases, with 5 bases between them. CDR3 amino acids: CASSLPDTDTQYF. CDR3 in DNA: TGTGCCAGCAGCTTACCTGACACAGATACGCAGTATTTT.

This chain joins TRBV19 and TRBJ2-7, with 10 nucleotides matching TRBD1. This CDR3 contains 15 residues. V shed 5 bases and J 3 bases; nucleotides not matched to a gene: 7. Germline assignment: CDR1 LNHDA and CDR2 SQIVND (reference sequence). The CDR3 spells CASSRGQGDFYEQYF. CDR3 sequence (DNA): TGTGCCAGTAGTCGTGGACAGGGGGACTTCTACGAGCAGTACTTC.

The genes are TRBV28 and TRBJ2-2; D is perhaps TRBD1 or TRBD2 (6 bases each). CDR1 MDHEN and CDR2 SYDVKM come from the germline V gene. The V end was cut by 3 bases, the J end by 4 bases, with 15 bases between. The length of the CDR3 is 16 residues. CDR3 sequence: CASSFHRGRGTGELFF. CDR3 bases: TGTGCCAGCAGTTTTCACCGGGGGCGCGGCACCGGGGAGCTGTTTTTT. The entire variable domain, with the rest obtained from reference TRBV28 and TRBJ2-2, is as follows: DVKVTQSSRYLVKRTGEKVFLECVQDMDHENMFWYRQDPGLGLRLIYFSYDVKMKEKGDIPEGYSVSREKKERFSLILESASTNQTSMYLCASSFHRGRGTGELFFGEGSRLTVL.

This clone turned up a few times. The chain is built from TRBV28 and TRBJ2-7, with D maybe TRBD1 (6 bases). CDR3 length: 16 residues. Germline CDR1 reads MDHEN; CDR2 reads SYDVKM. The V gene lost 5 bases and the J gene lost 0 bases, with 17 bases spanning the gap. CDR3 DNA sequence: TGTGCCAGCAGTCAGATAACCACAGGGACCTCCTACGAGCAGTACTTC. This translates into CASSQITTGTSYEQYF.

This clone was counted at least ten times. The rearrangement links TRBV7-9 to TRBJ2-1; D may correspond to TRBD1 or TRBD2 (5 bases each). CDR1 and CDR2 (germline): SEHNR, FQNEAQ (reference sequence). The CDR3 runs 15 residues. The V gene lost 7 bases and the J gene lost 1 base, with 14 bases spanning the gap. The CDR3 here is CASNELDRSYNEQFF. The CDR3 DNA follows: TGTGCCAGCAATGAACTAGACAGATCCTACAATGAGCAGTTCTTC.

The sample holds a few counts of this clone. This sequence joins TRBV9 and TRBJ2-7, with 13 bases matching TRBD2. J gave up 4 bases and V 4 bases, and 5 bases lay outside the gene matches. The germline V gene encodes CDR1 SGDLS and CDR2 YYNGEE. This CDR3 has 15 amino acids. The CDR3 loop is CASSYGTSGEYEQYF. The DNA for the CDR3 is TGTGCCAGCAGCTATGGGACTAGCGGGGAGTACGAGCAGTACTTC.

This clone was detected only a few times. This chain joins TRBV5-1 and TRBJ1-4; D is unclear. Trimming stripped 2 bases from V and 6 bases from J, with 5 bases between. Germline CDR1 reads SGHRS; CDR2 reads YFSETQ. The length of the CDR3 is 12 residues. The CDR3 sequence: CASSFSDEKLFF. The CDR3 DNA follows: TGCGCCAGCAGCTTCTCAGATGAAAAACTGTTTTTT. Drawing the rest from reference TRBV5-1 and TRBJ1-4, the complete variable domain is KAGVTQTPRYLIKTRGQQVTLSCSPISGHRSVSWYQQTPGQGLQFLFEYFSETQRNKGNFPGRFSGRQFSNSRSEMNVSTLELGDSALYLCASSFSDEKLFFGSGTQLSVL.

In its sample, this clone was seen a few times. V is TRBV11-2 and J is TRBJ1-6; D gene ambiguous. This CDR3 has 14 amino acids. From germline, CDR1 is SGHAT and CDR2 FQNNGV. V was cut by 3 bases and J by 10 bases, with 13 bases left in between. The CDR3 sequence: CASSFAGLGSPLHF. The CDR3 bases are TGTGCCAGCAGCTTCGCCGGGTTGGGCTCACCCCTCCACTTT.

The J gene is TRBJ1-4, the V gene TRBV5-1; 10 bases map to TRBD1. V was clipped by 4 bases and J by 10 bases; unmatched bases: 10. The CDR3 is 15 amino acids. Germline V gene data show CDR1 as SGHRS and CDR2 as YFSETQ. The CDR3 coding sequence is TGCGCCAGCAGCGCAGGGGACAGGGGAGGTGTAAAACTGTTTTTT. Protein sequence: CASSAGDRGGVKLFF.

This clone was counted between two and nine times. V and J are TRBV6-5 and TRBJ2-5; D is perhaps TRBD1 (6 bases). V lost 5 bases to trimming and J lost 0 bases, with 7 bases between them. Looked up from germline, CDR1 is MNHEY and CDR2 is SVGAGI. The CDR3 covers 13 residues. DNA of the CDR3: TGTGCCAGCAGTGAGGGGGACCAAGAGACCCAGTACTTC. Its protein is CASSEGDQETQYF.

The CDR3, as DNA: TGTGCCATCAGGGACAGGGGGGCCTACGAGCAGTACTTC. It translates to CAIRDRGAYEQYF. This chain links TRBV6-5 with TRBJ2-7; 11 bases line up with TRBD1. This CDR3 region has 13 residues. Germline V lookup: CDR1 MNHEY, CDR2 SVGAGI. V trimming: 10 bases; J trimming: 2 bases; junction bases outside the gene matches: 4.

This clone has only a few counts. Other DNA sequences in this sample translate to the same CDR3. V is TRBV6-1 and J is TRBJ1-5, with TRBD1 as a possible D gene (5 bases). The germline V gene encodes CDR1 MNHNS and CDR2 SASEGT. Trimming removed 2 bases at V and 4 bases at J, with 6 bases between. The length of the CDR3 is 13 residues. The CDR3 DNA is TGTGCCAGCAGTGAATGGGGGAATCAGCCCCAGCATTTT. It specifies CASSEWGNQPQHF.

The DNA of the CDR3 is TGTGCCAGCAGCTTAGCCGGCGGTTTAGCGAACTATGGCTACACCTTC. This sequence encodes CASSLAGGLANYGYTF. V is TRBV7-9 and J is TRBJ1-2; D is undetermined. There are 16 residues in the CDR3. V lost 0 bases and J lost 2, with 13 bases in between. Germline CDR1 SEHNR, CDR2 FQNEAQ (reference sequence).

This clone turned up a few times. This rearrangement joins TRBV7-9 to TRBJ1-4; D is perhaps TRBD1 (5 bases). The CDR3 is 12 amino acids. Looked up from germline, CDR1 is SEHNR and CDR2 is FQNEAQ (reference sequence). With 5 bases removed from V and 7 bases from J, the gap between germline ends came to 8 bases. The CDR3 sequence: CASSRDVEKLFF. CDR3 bases: TGTGCCAGCAGCCGGGACGTTGAAAAACTGTTTTTT.

This clone was counted a few times. CDR3 DNA sequence: TGTGCCAGCAGTGAAGAGAGTGATCAAGAGACCCAGTACTTC. Residues: CASSEESDQETQYF. The chain uses TRBV27 and TRBJ2-5, with D unclear. Per the germline V gene, CDR1 is MNHEY and CDR2 is SMNVEV (reference sequence). This CDR3 region has 14 residues. Between the trimmed V and J ends, which lost 5 bases and 2 bases, there was a span of 12 bases.

This clone appeared a few times. The V call is TRBV6-5, the J call TRBJ1-3; possibly TRBD1 for D (6 bases). The V end was cut by 4 bases, the J end by 4 bases, with 14 bases between. The CDR3 extends over 15 amino acids. Germline V gene data show CDR1 as MNHEY and CDR2 as SVGAGI. DNA of the CDR3: TGTGCCAGCAGTTTAGACCAGGGGCCCGGAAACACCATATATTTT. Protein: CASSLDQGPGNTIYF.